This T cell receptor beta chain appears in the sequencing data of a study of blood T cell repertoires in COVID-19. Study information: The samples span acute and convalescent COVID-19 from the United States, Italy and Spain. PBMCs, B-cell-depleted T cells, or T cells were the source of the cDNA or gDNA that made up the material.

In the authors' workflow: Amplification with reference gene primers provided the estimates of nucleated cell counts. Method: immunoSEQ multiplex PCR; TCRdb's copy keeps in-frame clones and lacks some. V and J calls and clone size come straight from that table; D and trimming were deduced from the DNA. There are approximately 110,000 clones in the sample; approximately 85% occur only once, and 3% to 3.5% lies in the top ten. Per the germline V gene, CDR1 is MNHNY and CDR2 is SVGAGI (reference sequence). The CDR3 is made up of 15 amino acids. V trimming: 2 bases; J trimming: 4 bases; junction bases outside the gene matches: 7. This clone was seen only a few times.

Sequenced: peripheral blood. The gene calls are TRBV6-6 and TRBJ1-1; 7 bases line up with TRBD1. The receptor comes from a man aged 40-49 years with acute or convalescent COVID-19. The CDR3: CASSYQTGRVTEAFF. Written as DNA, the CDR3 is TGTGCCAGCAGTTACCAGACAGGGCGCGTCACTGAAGCTTTCTTT.